The next 26 T cell receptor beta chains were all read from a single sample in a study of CD8 T cells in ankylosing spondylitis. The study, taken as a whole, reports: Roughly 8 highly homologous variants formed a TCR beta motif that appeared characteristic of ankylosing spondylitis blood.

TCRdb ran MiXCR on the 5' RACE reads and lists one entry per CDR3 protein. The sample records fewer than 400,000 distinct CDR3 sequences, 8% being singletons. These receptors have no identified antigens. Material: blood, either unsorted or a sorted T cell fraction (not recorded which). These receptors were collected from a male donor with ankylosing spondylitis.

This clonotype was seen more than once but under ten times. V usage is TRBV28 and J usage is TRBJ1-5; 7 nucleotides align to TRBD1. CDR3 length equals 17 residues. Germline values: CDR1 MDHEN, CDR2 SYDVKM. V lost 5 bases, J lost 4 bases, and 14 bases stayed unmatched. CDR3 loop: CASSKTDPGTDNQPQHF. CDR3 DNA: TGTGCCAGCAGTAAAACCGATCCCGGGACAGATAATCAGCCCCAGCATTTT.

This clonotype was recorded at least ten times. V usage is TRBV5-1 and J usage is TRBJ2-2, with a weak D call TRBD1 (6 bases). The CDR3 is made up of 17 amino acids. Germline values: CDR1 SGHRS, CDR2 YFSETQ. V lost 5 bases, J lost 0 bases, and 17 bases lay in between. The CDR3 coding sequence is TGCGCCAGCAGTATGGGGCAGGGGCCTCCGAACACCGGGGAGCTGTTTTTT. It is translated as CASSMGQGPPNTGELFF.

This clonotype was found a few times. The rearrangement joins TRBV12-3 or TRBV12-4 to TRBJ1-5; the D is unclear. The CDR3 runs 15 residues. The ends were cut back, 3 bases at V and 0 bases at J, with 9 bases in the middle. CDR3 DNA sequence: TGTGCCAGCAGTTTCCAAGGCAATAGCAATCAGCCCCAGCATTTT. As protein: CASSFQGNSNQPQHF.

The chain couples TRBV10-3 to TRBJ1-4, with D hard to call. From germline, CDR1 is ENHRY and CDR2 SYGVKD. Trimming pared 5 bases from V and 2 bases from J, leaving 6 bases between. The CDR3 has 13 amino acids. The CDR3 region has the DNA TGTGCCATCAGTCGGCGGACTAATGAAAAACTGTTTTTT. It yields the protein CAISRRTNEKLFF.

The chain is built from TRBV10-1 and TRBJ2-7; maybe TRBD2 (6 bases). V shed 2 bases and J shed 3 bases, with 8 bases lying between them. Germline CDR1 reads WNHNN; CDR2 reads SYGVQD (reference sequence). The CDR3 is made up of 13 amino acids. This CDR3 reads CASSESGLYEQYF. DNA for the CDR3: TGCGCCAGCAGTGAGAGCGGGCTCTACGAGCAGTACTTC.

Concerning this clonotype: One end of the junction varies from germline; a read error may be responsible. The V call is TRBV6-2 or TRBV6-3, the J call TRBJ2-1, with D possibly TRBD2 on 7 matching bases. The CDR3 covers 12 residues. Germline values: CDR1 MNHEY, CDR2 SVGEGT. The CDR3 loop reads CASTAGGGRGVF. For the CDR3, the DNA is TGTGCCAGCACCGCAGGTGGGGGCCGGGGGGTCTTC.

There are a few counts of this clonotype. The rearrangement joins TRBV9 to TRBJ2-2; unclear D gene. The V and J ends lost 3 bases and 3 bases respectively, with 9 bases between them. The germline gives CDR1 SGDLS, CDR2 YYNGEE. There are 14 residues in the CDR3. The CDR3 sequence is CASSAYSYTGELFF. The CDR3 DNA reads as TGTGCCAGCAGCGCATATTCTTACACCGGGGAGCTGTTTTTT.

There are a few counts of this clonotype. The chain has TRBV5-1 and TRBJ2-3; D is possibly TRBD2 (5 bases). The V end was cut by 0 bases, the J end by 1 base, with 9 bases between. The CDR3 consists of 15 residues. CDR1 and CDR2 from the germline V gene are SGHRS and YFSETQ. The CDR3 region is CASSLVAGRTDTQYF. CDR3 sequence (DNA): TGCGCCAGCAGCTTGGTGGCGGGTCGCACAGATACGCAGTATTTT.

This chain links TRBV20-1 with TRBJ2-3; D unresolved. V shed 1 base and J shed 0 bases, with 11 bases lying between them. The CDR3 has 15 amino acids. The germline gives CDR1 DFQATT, CDR2 SNEGSKA (reference sequence). The CDR3 loop reads CSARVRFISTDTQYF. Written as DNA, the CDR3 is TGCAGTGCTAGAGTCCGCTTTATTAGCACAGATACGCAGTATTTT.

This clonotype was observed a few times. CDR3 region: CSAFSPGGANTEAFF. In nucleotides, the CDR3 is TGCAGTGCTTTCTCCCCGGGAGGGGCGAACACTGAAGCTTTCTTT. The chain links TRBV20-1 to TRBJ1-1; TRBD1 is a possible D gene (5 bases). Trimming shortened V by 5 bases and J by 1 base, and 17 bases separated the two germline ends. Germline CDR1 DFQATT, CDR2 SNEGSKA (reference sequence). The CDR3 length is 15 residues.

V gene TRBV7-2 combines with J gene TRBJ2-5, with D hard to call. The CDR3 sequence is 14 residues long. CDR1 is SGHTA, CDR2 FQGNSA, per germline. Trimming pared 0 bases from V and 5 bases from J, leaving 10 bases between. This CDR3 reads CASSLAGSRETQYF. In DNA, the CDR3 is TGTGCCAGCAGCTTAGCGGGTAGTAGGGAGACCCAGTACTTC.

The DNA of the CDR3 is TGTGCCAGCAGCTTAGTGCTGGGCACAGATACGCAGTATTTT. Protein: CASSLVLGTDTQYF. The chain recombines TRBV7-2 with TRBJ2-3, with no clear D. The CDR3 runs to 14 residues. Germline CDR1 is SGHTA and CDR2 is FQGNSA. The germline V and J ends were trimmed by 1 base and 1 base, with 6 bases remaining between them.

This clonotype was found a few times. This rearrangement joins TRBV15 to TRBJ2-3; no clear D. The CDR3 has 13 amino acids. Trimming stripped 3 bases from V and 0 bases from J, with 4 bases between. The V gene's germline CDR1 is LNHNV and CDR2 YYDKDF (reference sequence). CDR3 in amino acids: CATSRLSTDTQYF. The CDR3 DNA reads TGTGCCACCAGCAGGCTAAGCACAGATACGCAGTATTTT. The full variable domain, its missing parts supplied by reference TRBV15 and TRBJ2-3, is DAMVIQNPRYQVTQFGKPVTLSCSQTLNHNVMYWYQQKSSQAPKLLFHYYDKDFNNEADTPDNFQSRRPNTSFCFLDIRSPGLGDTAMYLCATSRLSTDTQYFGPGTRLTVL.

The chain couples TRBV27 to TRBJ2-1; TRBD2 agrees at 7 bases. Germline trimming cut 5 bases from V and 6 bases from J; bases unmatched to any gene: 7. Germline CDR1 and CDR2: MNHEY and SMNVEV (reference sequence). The CDR3 runs to 14 residues. The CDR3 nucleotides read TGTGCCAGCAGTCCGCACCGGGGGGTCAATGAGCAGTTCTTC. This translates into CASSPHRGVNEQFF.

This clonotype showed up many times. This chain joins TRBV5-1 and TRBJ2-5; TRBD1 might be the D (5 bases). The CDR3 contains 13 residues. Per the germline V gene, CDR1 is SGHRS and CDR2 is YFSETQ. V was trimmed by 8 bases and J by 2 bases, leaving 13 bases between them. This CDR3 is CARATGDQETQYF. CDR3 nucleotides: TGCGCCAGGGCAACAGGCGATCAAGAGACCCAGTACTTC.

There are many counts of this clonotype. This chain uses TRBV29-1 with TRBJ2-3; D may be TRBD1 (5 bases). Germline values: CDR1 SQVTM, CDR2 ANQGSEA. Trimming left V 3 bases short and J 5 bases short, with 15 bases between. This CDR3 spans 14 amino acids. CDR3 in DNA: TGCAGCGTTGAGTTGGGTCAGGGTTTAGATACGCAGTATTTT. This sequence encodes CSVELGQGLDTQYF.

This clonotype was observed a handful of times. V usage is TRBV4-2 and J usage is TRBJ2-1; the D gene is possibly TRBD1 (5 bases). Germline V CDR1 and CDR2: LGHNA, YNFKEQ. V was shortened by 4 bases and J by 7 bases, with 17 bases between the two germline ends. This CDR3 region has 15 residues. The chain's CDR3 is CASSPPNRIENEQFF. As DNA, the CDR3 is TGTGCCAGCAGCCCTCCTAACAGGATCGAGAATGAGCAGTTCTTC.

The chain links TRBV7-9 to TRBJ1-2, with D uncertain. CDR1 and CDR2 (germline): SEHNR, FQNEAQ (reference sequence). The CDR3 totals 12 residues. V was clipped by 5 bases and J by 4 bases, with 8 bases between them. In DNA form, the CDR3 reads TGTGCCAGCAGCCGACGGGGCTATGGCTACACCTTC. It codes for CASSRRGYGYTF.

This clonotype appeared a few times. The chain employs TRBV4-1 and TRBJ2-5; 8 nucleotides align to TRBD1. This CDR3 comprises 16 residues. The V segment lost 0 bases and the J segment 7 bases; nucleotides outside the gene matches: 10. Germline V lookup: CDR1 MGHRA, CDR2 YSYEKL. The CDR3 here is CASSQEQGAIGVTQYF. The CDR3 region has the DNA TGCGCCAGCAGCCAAGAGCAGGGGGCGATTGGGGTGACCCAGTACTTC.

The chain links TRBV15 to TRBJ1-6, with D tentatively TRBD1 (5 bases). V was cut by 1 base and J by 8 bases, with 15 bases left in between. This CDR3 is 16 amino acids long. Germline loops: CDR1 LNHNV, CDR2 YYDKDF (reference sequence). CDR3 in amino acids: CATSRGWGPKDSPLHF. CDR3 in DNA: TGTGCCACCAGCAGAGGGTGGGGACCGAAGGATTCACCCCTCCACTTT.

This clonotype was observed a handful of times. The J gene is TRBJ2-2, the V gene TRBV20-1, with 16 bases aligning to TRBD2. This CDR3 region has 17 residues. Trimming at V came to 6 bases and at J to 7 bases, leaving 11 bases not matched to a gene. The V gene's germline CDR1 is DFQATT and CDR2 SNEGSKA (reference sequence). CDR3 bases: TGCAGTGCCGGGGGACTAGCGGGAGGGCCGAGCGGCGGGGAGCTGTTTTTT. This encodes CSAGGLAGGPSGGELFF.

V is TRBV4-3 and J is TRBJ2-6; possibly TRBD1 for D (6 bases). In germline, CDR1 is LGHNA, CDR2 YSLEER. The CDR3 sequence is 16 residues long. With 0 bases removed from V and 4 bases from J, the gap between germline ends came to 10 bases. The CDR3 here is CASSQDSGAGANVLTF. The CDR3 coding sequence is TGCGCCAGCAGCCAAGACTCAGGGGCAGGGGCCAACGTCCTGACTTTC.

The V and J genes are TRBV7-3 and TRBJ2-7, with D maybe TRBD2 (6 bases). The CDR3 has 15 amino acids. CDR1 and CDR2 (germline): SGHTA, FQGTGA. The V and J ends lost 1 base and 4 bases respectively, with 14 bases between them. The CDR3 DNA reads TGTGCCAGCAGCTTAAATCCGGGAGACAGTTACGAGCAGTACTTC. It translates to CASSLNPGDSYEQYF. Looking up the rest from reference TRBV7-3 and TRBJ2-7 gives the full variable domain: GAGVSQTPSNKVTEKGKYVELRCDPISGHTALYWYRQSLGQGPEFLIYFQGTGAADDSGLPNDRFFAVRPEGSVSTLKIQRTERGDSAVYLCASSLNPGDSYEQYFGPGTRLTVT.

This clonotype was detected many times. The V and J genes are TRBV5-1 and TRBJ2-7; tentative D call: TRBD1 (6 bases). The CDR3 is 15 residues long. Germline V gene data show CDR1 as SGHRS and CDR2 as YFSETQ. Trimming left V 0 bases short and J 0 bases short, with 10 bases between. The CDR3 reads CASSLEAGASYEQYF. CDR3 coding DNA: TGCGCCAGCAGCTTGGAGGCAGGGGCCTCCTACGAGCAGTACTTC.

This clonotype was counted between two and nine times. V gene TRBV6-1 combines with J gene TRBJ2-1, with a possible D match to TRBD1 (8 bases). V lost 6 bases and J 5 bases, leaving 17 bases between the germline ends. There are 15 residues in the CDR3. Germline CDR1 is MNHNS and CDR2 is SASEGT. The CDR3 loop reads CASSRTGGANNEQFF. The DNA of the CDR3 is TGTGCCAGCAGCCGTACAGGGGGGGCCAACAATGAGCAGTTCTTC.

Only a few counts were recorded for this clonotype. The V call is TRBV27, the J call TRBJ2-1, with TRBD2 matching 7 bases. With V trimmed by 7 bases and J by 6 bases, 21 bases remained unmatched. Looked up from germline, CDR1 is MNHEY and CDR2 is SMNVEV (reference sequence). CDR3 length equals 18 residues. CDR3 residues: CASTGGGVGAGVGNEQFF. The CDR3, as DNA: TGTGCCAGCACTGGGGGAGGGGTCGGCGCGGGAGTGGGCAATGAGCAGTTCTTC.